This T cell receptor beta chain is drawn from a study of molecular identifiers for immune sequencing clone quantification. Preparation of the bulk TCR libraries relied on previously described methods and listed TCR primers. TCRdb independently ran MiXCR on the PCR reads; one entry per CDR3 protein. Of more than 95,000 distinct CDR3 sequences in the sample, about 24% were seen once. This clonotype was detected many times. Its target is not known. Naive CD8 T cells, phenotype CD8+CD4-CCR7+CD45RA+, were sorted. Study-level findings and limits: Sharing of a barcode by identical TCR molecules could cause highly expanded clone sizes to be underestimated. Spiked TCR RNA from one Jurkat cell reportedly showed up when mixed among 1 million or so naive cells.

CDR3 size: 15 residues. Germline V gene sequence: CDR1 SGHRS, CDR2 YFSETQ. V was shortened by 0 bases and J by 1 base, with 10 bases between the two germline ends. This receptor was obtained from a human donor in good health. Some libraries in this study had Jurkat cell RNA spiked in. Specimen: naive CD8+ T cells from blood, with Jurkat cell RNA spiked in. Indicated subset: FACS-sorted CD8+CD4-CCR7+CD45RA+ naive T cells. The chain combines TRBV5-1 with TRBJ2-5; D is possibly TRBD2 (6 bases). In DNA form, the CDR3 reads TGCGCCAGCAGCTTGGTATCCGGGGGCCAAGAGACCCAGTACTTC. It yields the protein CASSLVSGGQETQYF.